Described below is a single T cell receptor (beta chain) sequence and its context. V was pared by 5 bases and J by 1 base, with 12 bases of the junction left unmatched. CDR1 and CDR2 (germline): SGHNT, YENEEA. The CDR3 spans 17 residues. The sample comes from a study of control samples from healthy donors and cancer patients. Sequencing used immunoSEQ multiplex PCR; TCRdb keeps in-frame clones, though not all of them. The sample is made up of fewer than 250,000 clones, and the top ten hold under 2.5% of it. The origin of this receptor is a woman aged 25-40 years in good health. Sequencing was done on a sample of blood. The chain employs TRBV11-3 and TRBJ2-7, with 9 bases aligning to TRBD1. The DNA for the CDR3 is TGTGCCAGCAGCCGTCTTTTGGGGACAGGGACTTCCTACGAGCAGTACTTC. This codes for CASSRLLGTGTSYEQYF.